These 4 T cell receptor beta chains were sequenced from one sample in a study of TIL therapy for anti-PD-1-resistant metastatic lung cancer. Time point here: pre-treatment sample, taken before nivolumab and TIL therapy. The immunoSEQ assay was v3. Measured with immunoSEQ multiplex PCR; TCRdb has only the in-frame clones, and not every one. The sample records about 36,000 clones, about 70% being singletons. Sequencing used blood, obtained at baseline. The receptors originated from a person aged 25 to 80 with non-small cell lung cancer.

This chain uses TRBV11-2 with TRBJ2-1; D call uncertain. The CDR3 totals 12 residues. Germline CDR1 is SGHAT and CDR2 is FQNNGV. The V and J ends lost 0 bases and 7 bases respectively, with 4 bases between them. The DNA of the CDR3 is TGTGCCAGCAGCTTAGACTGGAATGAGCAGTTCTTC. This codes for CASSLDWNEQFF. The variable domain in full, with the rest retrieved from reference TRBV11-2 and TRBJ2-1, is EAGVAQSPRYKIIEKRQSVAFWCNPISGHATLYWYQQILGQGPKLLIQFQNNGVVDDSQLPKDRFSAERLKGVDSTLKIQPAKLEDSAVYLCASSLDWNEQFFGPGTRLTVL.

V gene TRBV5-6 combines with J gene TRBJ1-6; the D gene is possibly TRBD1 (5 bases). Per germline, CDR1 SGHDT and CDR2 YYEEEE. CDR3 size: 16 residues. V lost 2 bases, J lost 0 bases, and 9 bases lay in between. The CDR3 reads CASSLSGSSYNSPLHF. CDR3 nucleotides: TGTGCCAGCAGCTTATCAGGGAGCTCCTATAATTCACCCCTCCACTTT.

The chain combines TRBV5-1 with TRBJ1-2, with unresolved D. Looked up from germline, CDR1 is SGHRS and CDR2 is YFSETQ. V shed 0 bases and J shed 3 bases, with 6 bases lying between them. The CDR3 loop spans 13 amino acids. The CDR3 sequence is CASSLVQDYGYTF. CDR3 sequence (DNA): TGCGCCAGCAGCTTGGTACAAGACTATGGCTACACCTTC.

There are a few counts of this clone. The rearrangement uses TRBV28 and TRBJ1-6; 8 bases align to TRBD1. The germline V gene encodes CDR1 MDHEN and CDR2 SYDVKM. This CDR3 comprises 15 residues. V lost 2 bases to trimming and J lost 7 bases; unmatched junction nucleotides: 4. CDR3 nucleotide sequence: TGTGCCAGCAGTTTAGGGACAGGACCAAATTCACCCCTCCACTTT. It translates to CASSLGTGPNSPLHF.